The clone carrying this T cell receptor beta chain occurred a few times. The source of the sample is a study of T cells in Graves' hyperthyroidism and ophthalmopathy. Authors of the study amplified TCR beta CDR3 regions from RNA transcripts. The TCR CDR3 was amplified in a first-round RT-PCR using the HTBI primer set. TCRdb ran MiXCR on the multiplex PCR reads and lists one entry per CDR3 protein. This table holds roughly 530,000 distinct CDR3 sequences, roughly 17% found once. This CDR3 comprises 17 residues. Looked up from germline, CDR1 is SGDLS and CDR2 is YYNGEE. V gave up 9 bases and J gave up 7 bases; unmatched junction bases: 25.

Source material: blood. This chain uses TRBV9 with TRBJ2-7, with 7 nucleotides matching TRBD2. The clonotype comes from a woman under 30 with Graves' ophthalmopathy. CDR3 nucleotides: TGTGCCATCCTCAAGCACTGGACTAGTGGAGAGTGCGGGGAGCAGTACTTC. Translating gives CAILKHWTSGECGEQYF.